The 2 T cell receptor beta chains below were found in one sample sequenced in a study of T cell repertoires in cytomegalovirus infection (dated by TCRdb to between 2019 and 2020). Sequenced using an Illumina HiSeq 1500. TCRdb took the public reads, trimmed them with fastp at Q25, ran MiXCR for clone calling and kept in-frame beta chains. CDR3 protein sequences are deduplicated, and each keeps its most common genes and DNA. The sample table shows about 920,000 distinct CDR3 sequences, and approximately 32% are seen once. The ten biggest clones cover 13% of the sample. The intended sense of this specimen's treatment or condition label: in vitro stimulation with specific CMV peptide epitopes to enrich CMV-specific T cells. No antigen is known for these receptors. Material: cultured CD8+ T cells from PBMCs, obtained from culture after CMV antigen stimulation. These receptors all stem from a human donor in good health (CMV status not recorded). Some clones in this sample may be carry-over from other donors' samples.

This clonotype has just a few counts. The chain links TRBV7-9 to TRBJ1-1; D perhaps matches TRBD1 (6 bases). This CDR3 spans 15 amino acids. Per germline, CDR1 SEHNR and CDR2 FQNEAQ (reference sequence). V shed 5 bases and J shed 1 base, with 14 bases lying between them. The CDR3 is CASSRAGVGNTEAFF. In DNA form, the CDR3 reads TGTGCCAGCAGCCGAGCAGGGGTCGGGAACACTGAAGCTTTCTTT. Variable domain in full (rest from reference TRBV7-9 and TRBJ1-1): DTGVSQNPRHKITKRGQNVTFRCDPISEHNRLYWYRQTLGQGPEFLTYFQNEAQLEKSRLLSDRFSAERPKGSFSTLEIQRTEQGDSAMYLCASSRAGVGNTEAFFGQGTRLTVV.

This clonotype has just a few counts. This chain connects TRBV6-6 to TRBJ1-1; no definite D call. Germline V gene lookup returns CDR1 MNHNY and CDR2 SVGAGI (reference sequence). Trimming took off 8 bases at V and 0 bases at J, with 13 bases between the two ends. The CDR3 spans 14 residues. The CDR3 spells CASCARTVNTEAFF. CDR3 nucleotides: TGTGCCAGCTGCGCGAGGACGGTGAACACTGAAGCTTTCTTT.